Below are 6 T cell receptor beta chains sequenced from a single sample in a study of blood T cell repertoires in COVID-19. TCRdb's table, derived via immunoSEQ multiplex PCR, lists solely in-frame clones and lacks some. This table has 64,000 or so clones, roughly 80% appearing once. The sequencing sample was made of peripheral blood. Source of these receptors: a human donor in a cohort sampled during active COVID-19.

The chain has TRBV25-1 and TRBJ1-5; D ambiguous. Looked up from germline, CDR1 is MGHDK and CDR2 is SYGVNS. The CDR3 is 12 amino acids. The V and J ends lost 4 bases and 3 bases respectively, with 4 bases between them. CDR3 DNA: TGTGCCAGCAGTGGGCACAATCAGCCCCAGCATTTT. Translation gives CASSGHNQPQHF.

CDR3 nucleotide sequence: TGTGCCAGCAGCTTAGGAGGGACAGGGGTGAACAATGAGCAGTTCTTC. Translating gives CASSLGGTGVNNEQFF. The V gene is TRBV11-3, the J gene TRBJ2-1; 10 bases align to TRBD1. Trimming took 1 base from V and 5 from J; bases not matched to a gene: 5. The CDR3 spans 16 residues. Germline V CDR1 and CDR2: SGHNT, YENEEA.

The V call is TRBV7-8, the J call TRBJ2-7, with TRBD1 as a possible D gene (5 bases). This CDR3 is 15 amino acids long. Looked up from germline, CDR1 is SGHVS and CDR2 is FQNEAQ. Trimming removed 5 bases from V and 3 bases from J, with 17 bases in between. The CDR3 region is CASSDSRDLNYEQYF. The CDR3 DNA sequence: TGTGCCAGCAGCGACAGTCGCGACCTGAACTACGAGCAGTACTTC.

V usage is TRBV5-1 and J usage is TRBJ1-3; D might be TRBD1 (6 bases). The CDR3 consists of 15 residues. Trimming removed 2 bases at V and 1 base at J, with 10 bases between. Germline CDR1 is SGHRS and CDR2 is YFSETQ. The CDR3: CASSLQGASGNTIYF. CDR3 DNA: TGCGCCAGCAGCTTACAGGGAGCTTCTGGAAACACCATATATTTT.

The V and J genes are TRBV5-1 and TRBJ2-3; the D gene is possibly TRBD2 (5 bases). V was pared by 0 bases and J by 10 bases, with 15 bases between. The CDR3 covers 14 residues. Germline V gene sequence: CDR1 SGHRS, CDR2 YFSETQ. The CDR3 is CASSLELRVDAQYF. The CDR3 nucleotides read TGCGCCAGCAGCTTGGAACTGCGGGTCGATGCGCAGTATTTT.

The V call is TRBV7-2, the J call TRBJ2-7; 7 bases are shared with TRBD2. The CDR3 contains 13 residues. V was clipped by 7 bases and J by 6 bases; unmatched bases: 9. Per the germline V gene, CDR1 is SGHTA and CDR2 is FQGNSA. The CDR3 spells CASKNRGGTEQYF. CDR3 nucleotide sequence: TGTGCCAGCAAAAATCGGGGAGGGACCGAGCAGTACTTC.